Following are 32 T cell receptor beta chains from one sample sequenced in a study of Ad26.COV2.S vaccination and SARS-CoV-2 variants. The assay was immunoSEQ multiplex PCR, and TCRdb's table has in-frame clones only and misses some. Of 500,000 or so clones listed, around 85% are singletons. Noted treatment: around 19 received Ad26.COV2.S at low or high dose, single or two shots; roughly five received placebo; per-sample allocation not given. Sampling took place 63 days after the first vaccine or placebo injection. The starting material was peripheral blood, obtained in a trial of Ad26.COV2.S vaccine versus placebo. The source of these receptors is a person between 18 and 60 years old who received the Ad26.COV2.S COVID-19 vaccine or a placebo.

In this sample, this clone turned up a few times. J is TRBJ1-2 and V is TRBV12-3 or TRBV12-4; no firm D call. V lost 5 bases and J lost 7, with 11 bases in between. The CDR3 totals 12 residues. The CDR3 protein is CASSVVGSGYTF. The DNA for the CDR3 is TGTGCCAGCAGTGTTGTAGGGAGTGGCTACACCTTC.

The CDR3 bases are TGTGCCAGCAGTTTTGTGACTGAAGCTTTCTTT. Translated, it gives CASSFVTEAFF. The V call is TRBV28, the J call TRBJ1-1; no clear D. Deletions cut 3 bases from V and 5 bases from J, with 4 bases between. The CDR3 extends over 11 amino acids. Per germline, CDR1 MDHEN and CDR2 SYDVKM.

The rearrangement links TRBV27 to TRBJ1-2; D perhaps matches TRBD1 (6 bases). This CDR3 has 13 residues. V was clipped by 5 bases and J by 5 bases, with 12 bases between them. Per the germline V gene, CDR1 is MNHEY and CDR2 is SMNVEV (reference sequence). The DNA of the CDR3 is TGTGCCAGCAGTCCACAGGGATTTTATGGCTACACCTTC. Its protein is CASSPQGFYGYTF.

J is TRBJ2-5 and V is TRBV12-5, with 7 nucleotides matching TRBD1. This CDR3 comprises 15 residues. V lost 7 bases to trimming and J lost 2 bases; unmatched junction nucleotides: 10. From germline, CDR1 is LGHNT and CDR2 FRNRAP. CDR3 sequence: CASAVGDRKQETQYF. The DNA for the CDR3 is TGTGCTAGTGCCGTGGGGGACAGAAAACAAGAGACCCAGTACTTC.

The genes are TRBV6-2 or TRBV6-3 and TRBJ2-7; 7 positions match TRBD1. CDR1 is MNHEY, CDR2 SVGEGT, per germline. The ends lost 6 bases at V and 11 bases at J; junction bases unmatched: 10. The CDR3 totals 12 residues. Written as DNA, the CDR3 is TGTGCCAGCAGCCGACAGGGCGTCCTGGAGTACTTC. Protein sequence: CASSRQGVLEYF.

This rearrangement joins TRBV11-2 to TRBJ2-7, with D unclear. V was clipped by 6 bases and J by 2 bases, with 11 bases between them. Germline V gene data show CDR1 as SGHAT and CDR2 as FQNNGV. CDR3 length equals 13 residues. DNA of the CDR3: TGTGCCAGCAGTAACTTGGGGACCTACGAGCAGTACTTC. Its translation: CASSNLGTYEQYF.

This clone was observed a single time. The J gene is TRBJ2-2, the V gene TRBV7-3; D ambiguous. Germline lookup yields CDR1 SGHTA and CDR2 FQGTGA. Trimming shortened V by 5 bases and J by 3 bases, and 13 bases separated the two germline ends. The CDR3 is 15 residues long. CDR3 DNA sequence: TGTGCCAGCAGCCCACGCAGGTTCGACACCGGGGAGCTGTTTTTT. Its translation: CASSPRRFDTGELFF.

This clone was observed once. Germline and junction disagree at one end, which may indicate a read error. The V gene is TRBV30, the J gene TRBJ2-3; the match to TRBD1 covers 9 bases. Germline V gene sequence: CDR1 GTSNPN, CDR2 SVGIG (reference sequence). This CDR3 is built from 13 residues. The CDR3 protein is CACTTGGTDTQYF. The CDR3 DNA reads TGTGCCTGCACTACAGGGGGCACGGATACGCAGTATTTT.

The rearrangement links TRBV27 to TRBJ1-5, with unresolved D. There are 13 residues in the CDR3. V lost 3 bases and J lost 10, with 13 bases in between. Germline V CDR1 and CDR2: MNHEY, SMNVEV (reference sequence). The CDR3 DNA reads TGTGCCAGCAGTTTCTCCCGGGGTGCACCCCAGCATTTT. As protein: CASSFSRGAPQHF.

The chain combines TRBV2 with TRBJ1-2; D remains unclear. Trimming took 2 bases from V and 4 from J, leaving 2 bases between them. Germline V lookup: CDR1 SNHLY, CDR2 FYNNEI. This CDR3 is 11 amino acids long. The CDR3 region has the DNA TGTGCCAGCAGTGAACTCTATGGCTACACCTTC. Translating it yields CASSELYGYTF.

The chain carries TRBV30 and TRBJ1-2; D gene unclear. This CDR3 region has 12 residues. Trimming pared 4 bases from V and 4 bases from J, leaving 10 bases between. Germline CDR1 and CDR2: GTSNPN and SVGIG (reference sequence). The CDR3 region is CAWTRPSYGYTF. The CDR3 DNA reads TGTGCCTGGACCCGACCGAGCTATGGCTACACCTTC.

This clone has a single count. The chain combines TRBV10-2 with TRBJ2-7; possible D gene TRBD2, 6 bases. Germline V gene data show CDR1 as WSHSY and CDR2 as SAAADI. The V end lost 4 bases, the J end lost 4 bases, and 14 bases lay between the germline ends. There are 14 residues in the CDR3. The CDR3 loop reads CASSGGGILYEQYF. The DNA of the CDR3 is TGCGCCAGCAGTGGCGGCGGGATCCTTTACGAGCAGTACTTC.

The chain links TRBV12-3 or TRBV12-4 to TRBJ2-7; the D is unclear. Trimming pared 3 bases from V and 5 bases from J, leaving 5 bases between. The CDR3 sequence is 11 residues long. DNA of the CDR3: TGTGCCAGCAGTTTTTTCCACGAGCAGTACTTC. Translation: CASSFFHEQYF.

A note on this clone: In the same sample, other DNA sequences code for this CDR3. The chain is built from TRBV7-2 and TRBJ1-2, with D hard to call. Trimming left V 5 bases short and J 5 bases short, with 12 bases between. The CDR3 length is 13 residues. CDR1 SGHTA and CDR2 FQGNSA come from the germline V gene. In DNA form, the CDR3 reads TGTGCCAGCAGCCTGCGAAGGGCGTATGGCTACACCTTC. This sequence encodes CASSLRRAYGYTF.

The genes are TRBV19 and TRBJ2-1; D is undetermined. From germline, CDR1 is LNHDA and CDR2 SQIVND (reference sequence). Between the trimmed V and J ends, which lost 3 bases and 6 bases, there was a span of 9 bases. The CDR3 extends over 13 amino acids. The chain's CDR3 is CASSILGSNEQFF. CDR3 in DNA: TGTGCCAGTAGTATTCTGGGTTCCAATGAGCAGTTCTTC.

The J gene is TRBJ2-5, the V gene TRBV7-8; a weak D match, TRBD1 (5 bases). The CDR3 totals 14 residues. The germline V gene encodes CDR1 SGHVS and CDR2 FQNEAQ. V was pared by 2 bases and J by 4 bases, with 11 bases between. The CDR3 DNA reads as TGTGCCAGCAGCTTAAGGGGTTCCTCAGAGACCCAGTACTTC. Its translation is CASSLRGSSETQYF.

V usage is TRBV30 and J usage is TRBJ2-5; 10 positions agree with TRBD2. Losses at the gene ends were 2 bases for V and 0 bases for J; bases not matched to a gene: 6. The CDR3 is made up of 16 amino acids. Germline V gene sequence: CDR1 GTSNPN, CDR2 SVGIG (reference sequence). The CDR3, as DNA: TGTGCCTGGAGTCCTCGGACTAGCGGCTACCAAGAGACCCAGTACTTC. Residues: CAWSPRTSGYQETQYF.

The chain joins TRBV4-1 to TRBJ2-3; 12 positions match TRBD2. The CDR3 loop spans 19 amino acids. V trimming: 3 bases; J trimming: 2 bases; junction bases outside the gene matches: 12. Germline CDR1 MGHRA, CDR2 YSYEKL. The DNA of the CDR3 is TGCGCCAGCAGCCAGGACGCCCAGGGACTAGCGGGCTTCACAGATACGCAGTATTTT. It codes for CASSQDAQGLAGFTDTQYF.

This clone was found once. The CDR3 region has the DNA TGCGCCAGCAGCCCTTCGGGACTAGCGGGAGGGATTGGGGGCACAGATACGCAGTATTTT. Its protein is CASSPSGLAGGIGGTDTQYF. The chain recombines TRBV4-3 with TRBJ2-3; TRBD2 matches at 16 bases. V lost 4 bases to trimming and J lost 1 base; unmatched junction nucleotides: 11. The CDR3 runs to 20 residues. The V gene's germline CDR1 is LGHNA and CDR2 YSLEER.

The V gene is TRBV18, the J gene TRBJ2-1; 9 bases are a match to TRBD1. Germline V gene data show CDR1 as KGHSH and CDR2 as LQKENI. The CDR3 spans 15 residues. Trimming at V came to 2 bases and at J to 7 bases, leaving 6 bases not matched to a gene. The CDR3, as DNA: TGTGCCAGCTCACCAAAGGAGACAGGGGGAAATGAGCAGTTCTTC. It translates to CASSPKETGGNEQFF.

This chain joins TRBV2 and TRBJ2-3; tentatively, D is TRBD1 (5 bases). The germline CDR1 and CDR2 sequences are SNHLY and FYNNEI. The V end lost 6 bases, the J end lost 8 bases, and 6 bases lay between the germline ends. CDR3 length equals 10 residues. The CDR3 DNA reads TGTGCCAGCAGGGGGCGTACGCAGTATTTT. Translation gives CASRGRTQYF.

The chain links TRBV4-3 to TRBJ2-2; 9 bases agree with TRBD2. J lost 3 bases, V lost 1 base, and 12 bases had no gene match. This CDR3 has 19 amino acids. Per the germline V gene, CDR1 is LGHNA and CDR2 is YSLEER. The CDR3: CASSQVVLAGFRYTGELFF. CDR3 bases: TGCGCCAGCAGCCAAGTTGTTCTAGCGGGATTTCGTTACACCGGGGAGCTGTTTTTT.

The gene calls are TRBV7-2 and TRBJ2-5; D perhaps matches TRBD1 (6 bases). V was cut by 3 bases and J by 3 bases, with 20 bases left in between. This CDR3 has 17 amino acids. Germline V gene lookup returns CDR1 SGHTA and CDR2 FQGNSA. The CDR3 DNA reads as TGTGCCAGCAGCTTTATGAGACTCCGGGACACTGAAGAGACCCAGTACTTC. Its translation is CASSFMRLRDTEETQYF.

The chain joins TRBV5-3 to TRBJ2-3; possible D gene TRBD1, 6 bases. TRBV5-3 is assigned to the ORF class and has an uncertain function. The germline V and J ends were trimmed by 3 bases and 0 bases, with 20 bases remaining between them. CDR3 length equals 18 residues. Here the CDR3 reads CARSWAGGGPNSTDTQYF. The CDR3 coding sequence is TGTGCCAGAAGCTGGGCGGGTGGGGGCCCCAATAGCACAGATACGCAGTATTTT.

The chain recombines TRBV9 with TRBJ2-1; D possibly corresponds to TRBD2 (5 bases). Between the trimmed V and J ends, which lost 0 bases and 9 bases, there was a span of 13 bases. This CDR3 contains 14 residues. Germline lookup yields CDR1 SGDLS and CDR2 YYNGEE. The CDR3 nucleotides are TGTGCCAGCAGCGTAGATCCCCGGCGGGCTGAGCAGTTCTTC. This gives the protein CASSVDPRRAEQFF.

The V call is TRBV28, the J call TRBJ1-5; D not resolved. The CDR3 runs to 14 residues. V gave up 2 bases and J gave up 3 bases, with 8 bases separating them. The germline V gene has CDR1 MDHEN and CDR2 SYDVKM. The CDR3 here is CASSLNVDNQPQHF. Written as DNA, the CDR3 is TGTGCCAGCAGTTTAAATGTAGACAATCAGCCCCAGCATTTT.

The CDR3 DNA follows: TGTGCCACCTCCGTAGTACAAGAGACCCAGTACTTC. Translation: CATSVVQETQYF. The rearrangement links TRBV28 to TRBJ2-5, with unresolved D. Trimming removed 10 bases at V and 2 bases at J, with 11 bases between. The germline gives CDR1 MDHEN, CDR2 SYDVKM. There are 12 residues in the CDR3.

V gene TRBV25-1 combines with J gene TRBJ1-2, with D perhaps TRBD1 (6 bases). Germline CDR1 and CDR2: MGHDK and SYGVNS. Trimming removed 3 bases at V and 2 bases at J, with 13 bases between. The CDR3 length is 15 residues. As DNA, the CDR3 is TGTGCCAGCAGTGACCCCAGGGGCCTCAACTATGGCTACACCTTC. Translation gives CASSDPRGLNYGYTF.

The rearrangement links TRBV4-1 to TRBJ2-3, with D possibly being TRBD2 (6 bases). The CDR3 is 14 amino acids. Trimming took off 8 bases at V and 5 bases at J, with 17 bases between the two ends. CDR1 and CDR2 from the germline V gene are MGHRA and YSYEKL. CDR3 loop: CASDPEGQGDTQYF. CDR3 sequence (DNA): TGCGCCAGCGACCCGGAGGGCCAGGGAGATACGCAGTATTTT.

The J gene is TRBJ1-1, the V gene TRBV4-1, with D maybe TRBD1 (6 bases). Deletions cut 4 bases from V and 7 bases from J, with 16 bases between. Germline V CDR1 and CDR2: MGHRA, YSYEKL. There are 14 residues in the CDR3. DNA for the CDR3: TGCGCCAGCAGCCTTCACAGGGATCGCGTTGAAGCTTTCTTT. It yields the protein CASSLHRDRVEAFF.

The V call is TRBV18, the J call TRBJ2-1; the D gene is possibly TRBD2 (6 bases). V lost 2 bases and J 1 base, leaving 15 bases between the germline ends. Germline CDR1 reads KGHSH; CDR2 reads LQKENI. The CDR3 consists of 17 residues. CDR3 in DNA: TGTGCCAGCTCACCATACACCAGCGGGCGATCCTACAATGAGCAGTTCTTC. Protein sequence: CASSPYTSGRSYNEQFF.

To note about this clone: At one boundary the junction diverges from the germline segment, which might be a read error. This chain joins TRBV29-1 and TRBJ2-1; the match to TRBD2 covers 7 bases. This CDR3 has 15 residues. Germline assignment: CDR1 SQVTM and CDR2 ANQGSEA. CDR3 sequence reads: CSVEGTSAQGNEQFF. The CDR3 DNA reads TGCAGCGTGGAAGGAACTAGCGCCCAGGGAAATGAGCAGTTCTTC.